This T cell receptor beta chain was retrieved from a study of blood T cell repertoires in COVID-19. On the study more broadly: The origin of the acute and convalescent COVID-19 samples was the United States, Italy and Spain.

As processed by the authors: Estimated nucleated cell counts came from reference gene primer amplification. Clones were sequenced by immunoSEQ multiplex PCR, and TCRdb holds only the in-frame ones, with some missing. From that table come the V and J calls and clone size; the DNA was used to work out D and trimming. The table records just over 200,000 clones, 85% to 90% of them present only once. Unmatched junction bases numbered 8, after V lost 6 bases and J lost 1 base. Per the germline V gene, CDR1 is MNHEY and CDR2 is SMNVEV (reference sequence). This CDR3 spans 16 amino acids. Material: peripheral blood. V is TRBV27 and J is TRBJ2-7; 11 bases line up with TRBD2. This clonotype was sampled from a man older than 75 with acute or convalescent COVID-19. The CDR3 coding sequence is TGTGCCAGCAGCCAATATGGGACTAGCGGTTCCTACGAGCAGTACTTC. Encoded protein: CASSQYGTSGSYEQYF.